The rows below give T cell receptor beta chains drawn from one sample of a study of T cells in Graves' hyperthyroidism and ophthalmopathy. TCRdb passed the multiplex PCR reads through MiXCR, listing each CDR3 protein once. The sample lists a few hundred thousand distinct CDR3 sequences, 11% to 15% seen once, with more than 11% in the top ten. Sequenced: blood. These receptors were obtained from a woman aged 40 to 49 with Graves' hyperthyroidism. The CDR3 runs from the conserved cysteine through the conserved F or W. The D gene is left open where the match is weak. A row's size may be missing; if present it is once, few, many or a size class.

clone_size: many; d_call: NA; j_call: TRBJ2-5; cdr3_length: 15; v_call: TRBV3-1; cdr3_nt: TGTGCCAGCAGCCAAGATCGGAGGGGTGCGGAGACCCAGTACTTC; cdr3_aa: CASSQDRRGAETQYF
clone_size: few; d_call: NA; j_call: TRBJ2-3; cdr3_length: 13; v_call: TRBV6-2/TRBV6-3; cdr3_nt: TGTGCCAGCAGTTATTCAGGGTCAGATACGCAGTATTTT; cdr3_aa: CASSYSGSDTQYF
clone_size: many; d_call: NA; j_call: TRBJ1-4; cdr3_length: 12; v_call: TRBV6-2/TRBV6-3; cdr3_nt: TGTGCCAGCAGTTACCCCAGTGAAAAACTGTTTTTT; cdr3_aa: CASSYPSEKLFF
clone_size: few; d_call: NA; j_call: TRBJ2-2; cdr3_length: 14; v_call: TRBV19; cdr3_nt: TGTGCCTCACAATTCACAGCGGACACCGGGGAGCTGTTTTTT; cdr3_aa: CASQFTADTGELFF
clone_size: many; d_call: TRBD1; j_call: TRBJ1-5; cdr3_length: 17; v_call: TRBV12-3/TRBV12-4; cdr3_nt: TGTGCCAGCACCTCCGGGACAGGGGAATATAGCAATCAGCCCCAGCATTTT; cdr3_aa: CASTSGTGEYSNQPQHF
clone_size: many; d_call: TRBD1; j_call: TRBJ2-5; cdr3_length: 15; v_call: TRBV27; cdr3_nt: TGTGCCAGCAGTGAACAGGGGGAAGTGGAAGAGACCCAGTACTTC; cdr3_aa: CASSEQGEVEETQYF
clone_size: few; d_call: TRBD2; j_call: TRBJ2-4; cdr3_length: 13; v_call: TRBV15; cdr3_nt: TGTGCCACCAGCAGAGATAAGGGAGGGATTCAGTACTTC; cdr3_aa: CATSRDKGGIQYF
clone_size: NA; d_call: NA; j_call: TRBJ2-3; cdr3_length: 14; v_call: TRBV10-3; cdr3_nt: TGTGCCATCAGTGAATCGACAGGCAGAGATACGCAGTATTTT; cdr3_aa: CAISESTGRDTQYF
clone_size: many; d_call: NA; j_call: TRBJ1-6; cdr3_length: 15; v_call: TRBV12-3/TRBV12-4; cdr3_nt: TGTGCCACGTCCTCGTCGGGCTCCTATAATTCACCCCTCCACTTT; cdr3_aa: CATSSSGSYNSPLHF
clone_size: few; d_call: NA; j_call: TRBJ2-1; cdr3_length: 12; v_call: TRBV12-3/TRBV12-4; cdr3_nt: TGTGCCAGCACAACTCGGGGTAATGAGCAGTTCTTC; cdr3_aa: CASTTRGNEQFF
clone_size: NA; d_call: NA; j_call: TRBJ2-7; cdr3_length: 12; v_call: TRBV12-3/TRBV12-4; cdr3_nt: TGTGCCAGCAGTTTAATCGCATGGGAGCAGTACTTC; cdr3_aa: CASSLIAWEQYF
clone_size: few; d_call: NA; j_call: TRBJ1-2; cdr3_length: 13; v_call: TRBV18; cdr3_nt: TGTGCCAGCTCAGAGGGCGGAAGCTATGGCTACACCTTC; cdr3_aa: CASSEGGSYGYTF
clone_size: many; d_call: NA; j_call: TRBJ2-7; cdr3_length: 15; v_call: TRBV11-3; cdr3_nt: TGTGCCAGCAGCTTTGGGGTCGGATTACCTTACGAGCAGTACTTC; cdr3_aa: CASSFGVGLPYEQYF
clone_size: NA; d_call: NA; j_call: TRBJ1-2; cdr3_length: 16; v_call: TRBV6-1; cdr3_nt: TGTGCCAGCAGCCCCTCTACGGGGGGGGGGACCTATGGCTACACCTTC; cdr3_aa: CASSPSTGGGTYGYTF
clone_size: few; d_call: TRBD1; j_call: TRBJ2-5; cdr3_length: 12; v_call: TRBV2; cdr3_nt: TGTGCCAGCTCGACAGGGTTAGAGACCCAGTACTTC; cdr3_aa: CASSTGLETQYF
clone_size: NA; d_call: TRBD2; j_call: TRBJ2-5; cdr3_length: 16; v_call: TRBV5-1; cdr3_nt: TGCGCCAGCGGCCTAAGCGGGAGGGCCGAGGGAGAGACCCAGTACTTC; cdr3_aa: CASGLSGRAEGETQYF
clone_size: many; d_call: TRBD1; j_call: TRBJ1-6; cdr3_length: 16; v_call: TRBV2; cdr3_nt: TGTGCCAGCATGCCCGGGACAGGGAACTATAATTCACCCCTCCACTTT; cdr3_aa: CASMPGTGNYNSPLHF
clone_size: NA; d_call: TRBD1; j_call: TRBJ2-7; cdr3_length: 15; v_call: TRBV2; cdr3_nt: TGTGCCAGCAGTGATACCCGGACAGGGGGCCACGAGCAGTACTTC; cdr3_aa: CASSDTRTGGHEQYF
clone_size: many; d_call: NA; j_call: TRBJ1-3; cdr3_length: 16; v_call: TRBV6-5; cdr3_nt: TGTGCCAGCAGTTACTCAAGCCCAGGGGAAGGAAACACCATATATTTT; cdr3_aa: CASSYSSPGEGNTIYF
clone_size: NA; d_call: TRBD2; j_call: TRBJ2-1; cdr3_length: 13; v_call: TRBV2; cdr3_nt: TGTGCCAGCAGTGGGGTAGCGGGGAATGAGCAGTTCTTC; cdr3_aa: CASSGVAGNEQFF
clone_size: many; d_call: NA; j_call: TRBJ1-1; cdr3_length: 15; v_call: TRBV27; cdr3_nt: TGTGCCAGCAGTCGGGGGGGCGGAAGCTACACTGAAGCTTTCTTT; cdr3_aa: CASSRGGGSYTEAFF
clone_size: many; d_call: NA; j_call: TRBJ2-1; cdr3_length: 17; v_call: TRBV20-1; cdr3_nt: TGCAGTGCTAGCCCCATGGAGGGGGCGCCTACCAACAATGAGCAGTTCTTC; cdr3_aa: CSASPMEGAPTNNEQFF
clone_size: many; d_call: NA; j_call: TRBJ1-2; cdr3_length: 13; v_call: TRBV6-2/TRBV6-3; cdr3_nt: TGTGCCAGCAACTACGAGCCTAACTATGGCTACACCTTC; cdr3_aa: CASNYEPNYGYTF